What follows are 23 T cell receptor beta chains derived from one specimen sequenced in a study of CD8+ T cells in alopecia areata. RNA extraction and reverse transcription yielded cDNA as sequencing template. The data were produced by immunoSEQ multiplex PCR, yet TCRdb's version contains in-frame clones alone and is incomplete. The sample yields about 120,000 clones, about three fifths seen once. Stated treatment: oral pan-JAK inhibitor, 5-10 mg twice daily. This material consisted of CD8+ T cells sorted from blood, taken at week 4, from a patient treated with tofacitinib. These receptors originate from a human donor with alopecia areata.

This clone was detected a few times. In DNA, the CDR3 is TGTGCCAGCCCTACTGAGGACAGTTCCTACAATGAGCAGTTCTTC. It codes for CASPTEDSSYNEQFF. The chain has TRBV2 and TRBJ2-1; D possibly corresponds to TRBD1 (6 bases). This CDR3 comprises 15 residues. Looked up from germline, CDR1 is SNHLY and CDR2 is FYNNEI. V lost 8 bases to trimming and J lost 1 base, with 15 bases between them.

The chain recombines TRBV30 with TRBJ1-2; no clear D gene. Between the trimmed V and J ends, which lost 0 bases and 5 bases, there was a span of 10 bases. The CDR3 spans 13 residues. Germline loops: CDR1 GTSNPN, CDR2 SVGIG (reference sequence). In DNA form, the CDR3 reads TGTGCCTGGAGTGTATACGGGGAGTATGGCTACACCTTC. Protein sequence: CAWSVYGEYGYTF.

The rearrangement uses TRBV7-9 and TRBJ1-2, with D perhaps TRBD1 (5 bases). Trimming took off 5 bases at V and 0 bases at J, with 7 bases between the two ends. The CDR3 length is 13 residues. From germline, CDR1 is SEHNR and CDR2 FQNEAQ (reference sequence). The CDR3 here is CASSTTANYGYTF. As DNA, the CDR3 is TGTGCCAGCAGCACGACAGCTAACTATGGCTACACCTTC. Filled out from reference TRBV7-9 and TRBJ1-2, the complete variable domain reads DTGVSQNPRHKITKRGQNVTFRCDPISEHNRLYWYRQTLGQGPEFLTYFQNEAQLEKSRLLSDRFSAERPKGSFSTLEIQRTEQGDSAMYLCASSTTANYGYTFGSGTRLTVV.

This clone has only a few counts. This sequence joins TRBV5-6 and TRBJ2-1, with D perhaps matching TRBD2 (6 bases). With 3 bases removed from V and 9 bases from J, the gap between germline ends came to 10 bases. This CDR3 is 12 amino acids long. The germline CDR1 and CDR2 sequences are SGHDT and YYEEEE. The CDR3 DNA reads TGTGCCAGCAGCTCCGGGAGCAGTGAGCAGTTCTTC. It is translated as CASSSGSSEQFF. The full variable domain, rest sourced from reference TRBV5-6 and TRBJ2-1, is DAGVTQSPTHLIKTRGQQVTLRCSPKSGHDTVSWYQQALGQGPQFIFQYYEEEERQRGNFPDRFSGHQFPNYSSELNVNALLLGDSALYLCASSSGSSEQFFGPGTRLTVL.

Regarding this clone: Other nucleotide sequences from this sample produce the same CDR3. V and J are TRBV30 and TRBJ1-1; maybe TRBD1 (6 bases). Trimming shortened V by 0 bases and J by 4 bases, and 9 bases separated the two germline ends. Germline CDR1 GTSNPN, CDR2 SVGIG (reference sequence). The CDR3 runs 13 residues. The CDR3, as DNA: TGTGCCTGGAGTGTACTGGGGGCCACTGAAGCTTTCTTT. This gives the protein CAWSVLGATEAFF. Based on the CDR3 plus reference TRBV30 and TRBJ1-1, the full variable domain is SQTIHQWPATLVQPVGSPLSLECTVEGTSNPNLYWYRQAAGRGLQLLFYSVGIGQISSEVPQNLSASRPQDRQFILSSKKLLLSDSGFYLCAWSVLGATEAFFGQGTRLTVV.

Note on this clone: The sample contains more than one DNA sequence encoding this CDR3. V and J are TRBV29-1 and TRBJ2-1; TRBD1 might be the D (5 bases). The germline CDR1 and CDR2 sequences are SQVTM and ANQGSEA. V was shortened by 6 bases and J by 3 bases, with 6 bases between the two germline ends. This CDR3 is 11 amino acids long. In DNA form, the CDR3 reads TGCAGCGTGGGGCACTACAATGAGCAGTTCTTC. It translates to CSVGHYNEQFF.

In its sample, this clone was seen a few times. This chain links TRBV7-9 with TRBJ2-7; 8 bases map to TRBD2. Germline trimming cut 5 bases from V and 6 bases from J; bases unmatched to any gene: 9. Germline CDR1 and CDR2: SEHNR and FQNEAQ (reference sequence). The CDR3 totals 14 residues. In DNA form, the CDR3 reads TGTGCCAGCAGCCCCTACGGGGGGGGAATCGAGCAGTACTTC. It is translated as CASSPYGGGIEQYF. The variable domain in full, completed from reference TRBV7-9 and TRBJ2-7, reads DTGVSQNPRHKITKRGQNVTFRCDPISEHNRLYWYRQTLGQGPEFLTYFQNEAQLEKSRLLSDRFSAERPKGSFSTLEIQRTEQGDSAMYLCASSPYGGGIEQYFGPGTRLTVT.

This clone was detected only a few times. The chain recombines TRBV29-1 with TRBJ1-2; 7 positions match TRBD1. CDR3 length equals 10 residues. J lost 11 bases, V lost 4 bases, and 4 bases had no gene match. The germline gives CDR1 SQVTM, CDR2 ANQGSEA. The CDR3 protein is CSVGDSPYTF. The CDR3 bases are TGCAGCGTTGGGGACAGCCCTTACACCTTC.

The chain couples TRBV6-5 to TRBJ1-2; D remains ambiguous. Per germline, CDR1 MNHEY and CDR2 SVGAGI. The CDR3 has 13 amino acids. Trimming shortened V by 5 bases and J by 4 bases, and 11 bases separated the two germline ends. For the CDR3, the DNA is TGTGCCAGCAGTGCAGCAGTGGGCTATGGCTACACCTTC. Translation: CASSAAVGYGYTF.

This clone was detected only a few times. The rearrangement joins TRBV27 to TRBJ2-7, with TRBD1 as a possible D gene (6 bases). Trimming stripped 2 bases from V and 4 bases from J, with 9 bases between. CDR3 length: 13 residues. Germline-derived CDR1 and CDR2 are MNHEY and SMNVEV (reference sequence). CDR3 loop: CASSLTGRYEQYF. CDR3 in DNA: TGTGCCAGCAGTTTAACAGGGCGGTACGAGCAGTACTTC.

The table lists this clone with a few counts. The chain has TRBV29-1 and TRBJ2-7; D gene uncertain. The CDR3 is 10 amino acids. V lost 7 bases, J lost 3 bases, and 7 bases lay in between. Germline assignment: CDR1 SQVTM and CDR2 ANQGSEA. The CDR3 bases are TGCAGCGCCCTAGACTACGAGCAGTACTTC. This sequence encodes CSALDYEQYF.

The chain uses TRBV19 and TRBJ2-4; 10 bases map to TRBD1. The CDR3 consists of 17 residues. In germline, CDR1 is LNHDA, CDR2 SQIVND (reference sequence). V shed 4 bases and J 5 bases; nucleotides not matched to a gene: 11. The CDR3: CASSSVWDRGMENIQYF. As DNA, the CDR3 is TGTGCCAGTAGTAGCGTTTGGGACAGGGGAATGGAAAACATTCAGTACTTC.

The rearrangement links TRBV29-1 to TRBJ1-2; D gene uncertain. Trimming took 8 bases from V and 6 from J, leaving 13 bases between them. The CDR3 is 11 residues long. From germline, CDR1 is SQVTM and CDR2 ANQGSEA. CDR3 amino acids: CSSLPVDGYTF. DNA of the CDR3: TGCAGCTCCTTACCAGTGGATGGCTACACCTTC. The entire variable domain, with the rest obtained from reference TRBV29-1 and TRBJ1-2, is as follows: SAVISQKPSRDICQRGTSLTIQCQVDSQVTMMFWYRQQPGQSLTLIATANQGSEATYESGFVIDKFPISRPNLTFSTLTVSNMSPEDSSIYLCSSLPVDGYTFGSGTRLTVV.

This chain joins TRBV25-1 and TRBJ1-4; D uncertain. CDR1 is MGHDK and CDR2 is SYGVNS in the germline V gene. The CDR3 consists of 13 residues. V was cut by 9 bases and J by 4 bases, with 12 bases left in between. CDR3 nucleotide sequence: TGTGCCAGTCGGGATTGGGATAATGAAAAACTGTTTTTT. This codes for CASRDWDNEKLFF.

The chain employs TRBV27 and TRBJ2-7; TRBD1 agrees at 10 bases. V dropped 3 bases and J dropped 2; count of bases not matched to a gene: 1. The CDR3 runs 14 residues. Germline V gene lookup returns CDR1 MNHEY and CDR2 SMNVEV (reference sequence). Here the CDR3 reads CASSLTGGTYEQYF. The CDR3 DNA follows: TGTGCCAGCAGTTTGACAGGGGGCACCTACGAGCAGTACTTC.

The genes are TRBV29-1 and TRBJ2-2; a possible D gene is TRBD1 (5 bases). Trimming cost V 4 bases and J 4 bases, with 16 bases left between them. In germline, CDR1 is SQVTM, CDR2 ANQGSEA. The CDR3 contains 15 residues. CDR3: CSVVTQAVSTGELFF. The CDR3 bases are TGCAGCGTTGTAACACAGGCCGTGTCCACCGGGGAGCTGTTTTTT.

The V gene is TRBV29-1, the J gene TRBJ2-7; the D is unclear. This CDR3 is 14 amino acids long. V lost 6 bases to trimming and J lost 2 bases, with 17 bases between them. Germline CDR1 and CDR2: SQVTM and ANQGSEA. CDR3 nucleotides: TGCAGCGTACGGACGATGGGTCTGACCTACGAGCAGTACTTC. Its protein is CSVRTMGLTYEQYF.

This clone was found a few times. The chain couples TRBV19 to TRBJ2-7; D not resolved. The V and J ends lost 3 bases and 7 bases respectively, with 13 bases between them. The CDR3 spans 13 residues. The germline V gene encodes CDR1 LNHDA and CDR2 SQIVND (reference sequence). CDR3 sequence reads: CASSMGYYGEQYF. The CDR3 DNA is TGTGCCAGTAGTATGGGTTACTATGGGGAGCAGTACTTC. Drawing the rest from reference TRBV19 and TRBJ2-7, the complete variable domain is DGGITQSPKYLFRKEGQNVTLSCEQNLNHDAMYWYRQDPGQGLRLIYYSQIVNDFQKGDIAEGYSVSREKKESFPLTVTSAQKNPTAFYLCASSMGYYGEQYFGPGTRLTVT.

DNA of the CDR3: TGCAGCGTGGGGGGGACAGCAAATTCCTACGAGCAGTACTTC. It codes for CSVGGTANSYEQYF. The rearrangement joins TRBV29-1 to TRBJ2-7; either TRBD1 or TRBD2 may fit D (7 bases each). The CDR3 loop spans 14 amino acids. Germline V CDR1 and CDR2: SQVTM, ANQGSEA. The V end was cut by 6 bases, the J end by 1 base, with 16 bases between.

J is TRBJ2-7 and V is TRBV4-1, with TRBD1 identical over 11 bases. Germline CDR1 is MGHRA and CDR2 is YSYEKL. After removal of 4 bases from V and 1 base from J, the junction contained 3 bases not matched to a gene. CDR3 length: 15 residues. The CDR3 DNA follows: TGCGCCAGCAGCCGCGGGACAGGGGGGTCCTACGAGCAGTACTTC. Amino acid sequence: CASSRGTGGSYEQYF.

The chain has TRBV15 and TRBJ1-1; D is unclear. The CDR3 spans 12 residues. The germline gives CDR1 LNHNV, CDR2 YYDKDF (reference sequence). With 5 bases removed from V and 7 bases from J, the gap between germline ends came to 11 bases. The CDR3: CATSRRTDEAFF. The CDR3, as DNA: TGTGCCACCAGCCGGAGAACAGATGAAGCTTTCTTT.

The rearrangement links TRBV29-1 to TRBJ1-4; D gene unclear. The CDR3 contains 14 residues. CDR1 SQVTM and CDR2 ANQGSEA come from the germline V gene. V shed 1 base and J shed 0 bases, with 6 bases lying between them. The CDR3 DNA is TGCAGCGTTGAAGGCGAGGCAACTAATGAAAAACTGTTTTTT. It encodes CSVEGEATNEKLFF.

The chain joins TRBV15 to TRBJ2-5, with no clear D. In germline, CDR1 is LNHNV, CDR2 YYDKDF (reference sequence). The CDR3 is 13 amino acids. V dropped 1 base and J dropped 5 bases, with 8 bases sitting between them. CDR3 in DNA: TGTGCCACCAGCAGAGGACGCCATGAGACCCAGTACTTC. Translated: CATSRGRHETQYF.